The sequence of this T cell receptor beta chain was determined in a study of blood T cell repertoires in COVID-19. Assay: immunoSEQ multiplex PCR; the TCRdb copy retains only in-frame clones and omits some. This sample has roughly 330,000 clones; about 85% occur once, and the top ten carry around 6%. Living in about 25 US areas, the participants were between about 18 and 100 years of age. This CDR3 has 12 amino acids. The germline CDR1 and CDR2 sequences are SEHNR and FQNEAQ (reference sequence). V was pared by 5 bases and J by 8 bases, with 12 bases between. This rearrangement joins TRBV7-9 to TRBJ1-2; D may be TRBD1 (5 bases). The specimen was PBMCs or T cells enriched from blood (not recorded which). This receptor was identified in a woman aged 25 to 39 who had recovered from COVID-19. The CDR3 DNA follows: TGTGCCAGCAGCCCACGGGGGGGAGGCTACACCTTC. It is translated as CASSPRGGGYTF.